This TCR beta chain was captured by sequencing in a study of cytomegalovirus exposure and HLA in healthy donors. Background on the study: Out of 150 million to 200 million T cells, an earlier analysis found 117 million unique TCR beta sequences in total.

The V gene lost 5 bases and the J gene lost 5 bases, with 15 bases spanning the gap. This CDR3 region has 14 residues. Germline V gene sequence: CDR1 MNHEY, CDR2 SVGAGI. Both 60 Vbeta primers and 13 Jbeta primers went into the PCR. Using immunoSEQ multiplex PCR, the repertoire was profiled, and TCRdb retains in-frame clones only, with some absent. Of around 150,000 clones listed, about 75% are singletons. The table lists this clone with a few counts. Its antigen is still unknown. Regarding the study as a whole: Productive status was seen about 87% or about 30% of the time for most TCR beta V segments in an earlier analysis. Reportedly, HLA-A and HLA-B alleles of most subjects were accurately predicted from TCR beta.

This clonotype was obtained from a female donor in good health and CMV-seronegative. The source material was PBMCs. The chain couples TRBV6-5 to TRBJ1-1; possible D gene TRBD1, 6 bases. As DNA, the CDR3 is TGTGCCAGCAGTGGTGGCAGGGGCGGGACTGAAGCTTTCTTT. It codes for CASSGGRGGTEAFF.